This T cell receptor (beta chain) was found in a study of pediatric ulcerative colitis. Comments on this clone: Its matching antigen is unknown.

Findings of the study overall: Rectal pinch biopsies may include blood-derived T cells.

The rectum was sampled with one to two pinch biopsies at colonoscopy. Some clones are missing from TCRdb's copy, which holds only in-frame ones; the method was immunoSEQ multiplex PCR. This table holds fewer than 12,000 clones, roughly 82% found once. This CDR3 spans 16 amino acids. CDR1 is ENHRY, CDR2 SYGVKD, per germline. Trimming left V 3 bases short and J 0 bases short, with 9 bases between. This chain connects TRBV10-3 to TRBJ2-6; D is perhaps TRBD2 (6 bases). Material for sequencing was gut tissue. This sequence originates from a girl between 10 and 17 years old who was a control in a study of pediatric ulcerative colitis. Here the CDR3 DNA reads TGTGCCATCAGTGAAAGCGGGCCCTCTGGGGCCAACGTCCTGACTTTC. This codes for CAISESGPSGANVLTF.